The entry below gives a single T cell receptor beta chain sequence along with its context. Its antigen is not identified. From germline, CDR1 is SGHTA and CDR2 FQGTGA. The ends were cut back, 5 bases at V and 4 bases at J, with 16 bases in the middle. The CDR3 consists of 15 residues. The PCR contained 60 Vbeta and 13 Jbeta primers. This table comes from immunoSEQ multiplex PCR, and its TCRdb copy is limited to in-frame clones, with some not included. The sample includes hundreds of thousands of clones, roughly 89% of them seen just once. The sample originates from a study of cytomegalovirus exposure and HLA in healthy donors. Study outcomes and limitations: Researchers counted around 170 TCR beta chains as cytomegalovirus-associated.

V gene TRBV7-3 combines with J gene TRBJ2-3; D gene ambiguous. The clonotype was recovered from a woman younger than 35 in good health and CMV-seronegative. The sample taken for sequencing was PBMCs. The CDR3 nucleotides are TGTGCCAGCAGCCCCCATGGGCGACGGCCAGATACGCAGTATTTT. This sequence encodes CASSPHGRRPDTQYF.